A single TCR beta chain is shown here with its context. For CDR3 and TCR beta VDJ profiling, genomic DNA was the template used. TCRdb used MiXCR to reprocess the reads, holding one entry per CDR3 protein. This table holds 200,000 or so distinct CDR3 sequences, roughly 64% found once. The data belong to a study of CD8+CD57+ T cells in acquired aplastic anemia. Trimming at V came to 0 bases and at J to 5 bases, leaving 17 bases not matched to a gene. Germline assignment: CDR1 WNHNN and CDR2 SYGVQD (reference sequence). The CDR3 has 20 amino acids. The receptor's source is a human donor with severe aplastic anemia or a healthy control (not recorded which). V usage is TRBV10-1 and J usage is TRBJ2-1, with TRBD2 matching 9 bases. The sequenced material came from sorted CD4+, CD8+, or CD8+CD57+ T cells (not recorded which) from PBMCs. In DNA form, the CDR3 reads TGCGCCAGCAGTGAGTCGTCGAGGATTAGCGGGGGCCCGGACCACAATGAGCAGTTCTTC. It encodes CASSESSRISGGPDHNEQFF.